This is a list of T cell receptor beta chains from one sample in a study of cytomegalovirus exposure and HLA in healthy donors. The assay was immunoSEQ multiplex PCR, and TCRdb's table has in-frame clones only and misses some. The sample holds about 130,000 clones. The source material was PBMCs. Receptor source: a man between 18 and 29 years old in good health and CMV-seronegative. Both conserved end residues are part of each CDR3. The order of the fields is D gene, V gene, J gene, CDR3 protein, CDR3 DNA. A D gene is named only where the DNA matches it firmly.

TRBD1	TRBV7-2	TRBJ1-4	CASSFGQGGEKLFF	TGTGCCAGCAGCTTCGGACAGGGTGGTGAAAAACTGTTTTTT
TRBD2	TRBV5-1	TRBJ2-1	CASSFGTSGGVDNEQFF	TGCGCCAGCAGCTTTGGGACTAGCGGGGGAGTTGACAATGAGCAGTTCTTC
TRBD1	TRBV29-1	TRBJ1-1	CSVEGWDRPNTEAFF	TGCAGCGTTGAAGGTTGGGACAGGCCGAACACTGAAGCTTTCTTT
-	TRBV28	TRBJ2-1	CASSATLPVVLNYNEQFF	TGTGCCAGCAGTGCCACGTTACCGGTAGTTTTGAACTACAATGAGCAGTTCTTC
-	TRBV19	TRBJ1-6	CASSRGGESSYNSPLHF	TGTGCCAGTAGTAGAGGCGGAGAAAGCTCCTATAATTCACCCCTCCACTTT
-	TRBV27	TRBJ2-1	CASSGGNEQFF	TGTGCCAGCAGTGGAGGAAATGAGCAGTTCTTC
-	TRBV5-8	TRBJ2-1	CASSPRLISYNEQFF	TGTGCCAGCAGCCCCAGACTGATCTCCTACAATGAGCAGTTCTTC
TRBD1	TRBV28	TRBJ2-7	CASSFLRDSYEQYF	TGTGCCAGCAGTTTTCTCCGGGACAGCTACGAGCAGTACTTC
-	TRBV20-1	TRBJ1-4	CSASGEKLFF	TGCAGTGCTTCAGGTGAAAAACTGTTTTTT
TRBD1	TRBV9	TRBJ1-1	CASSVTGRTEAFF	TGTGCCAGCAGCGTGACAGGGAGAACTGAAGCTTTCTTT
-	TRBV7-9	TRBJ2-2	CASSFPARNRELFF	TGTGCCAGCAGCTTTCCAGCGAGAAACAGGGAGCTGTTTTTT
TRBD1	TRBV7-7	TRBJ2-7	CASSLGTGTGKKSSYEQYF	TGTGCTAGCAGCCTGGGGACCGGGACAGGTAAAAAGAGCTCCTACGAGCAGTACTTC
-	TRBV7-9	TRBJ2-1	CASSSTSVGAENNEQFF	TGTGCCAGCAGCTCTACGTCGGTAGGGGCGGAAAACAATGAGCAGTTCTTC
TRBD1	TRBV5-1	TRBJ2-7	CASRIWDSPEQYF	TGCGCCAGCAGAATTTGGGACAGCCCCGAGCAGTACTTC
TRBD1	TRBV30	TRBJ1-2	CAWSPDRSKGLF	TGTGCCTGGAGTCCGGACAGGTCCAAAGGTCTTTTC
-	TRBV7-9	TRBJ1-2	CASSLPVPTGSNYGYTF	TGTGCCAGCAGCTTACCCGTCCCGACAGGATCTAACTATGGCTACACCTTC
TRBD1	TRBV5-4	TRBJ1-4	CASSSTGDLNEKLFF	TGTGCCAGCAGCTCGACAGGGGACCTTAATGAAAAACTGTTTTTT
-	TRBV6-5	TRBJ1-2	CASGTGMGGYTF	TGTGCCAGCGGAACAGGGATGGGTGGCTACACCTTC
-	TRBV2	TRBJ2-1	CASRGQSYNEQFF	TGTGCCAGCCGGGGACAATCTTACAATGAGCAGTTCTTC
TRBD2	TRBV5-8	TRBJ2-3	CASSFGLAGIDTQYF	TGTGCCAGCAGCTTTGGACTAGCGGGGATAGATACGCAGTATTTT
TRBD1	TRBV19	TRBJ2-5	CASSILGGDGGETQYF	TGTGCCAGTAGTATCCTAGGGGGCGATGGGGGAGAGACCCAGTACTTC
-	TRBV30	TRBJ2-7	CAWRTEYEQYF	TGTGCCTGGAGGACAGAGTACGAGCAGTACTTC
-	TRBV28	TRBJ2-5	CASSFITGLQETQYF	TGTGCCAGCAGTTTTATTACGGGACTTCAAGAGACCCAGTACTTC
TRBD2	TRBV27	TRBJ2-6	CASSYSSSGIAGANVLTF	TGTGCCAGCAGTTATTCCTCTAGCGGGATTGCCGGGGCCAACGTCCTGACTTTC
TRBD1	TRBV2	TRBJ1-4	CASRKTGGNEWLTNEKLFF	TGTGCCAGCAGAAAGACAGGGGGCAATGAGTGGTTGACTAATGAAAAACTGTTTTTT
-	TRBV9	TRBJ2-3	CASSPFYEGTDTQYF	TGTGCCAGCAGCCCCTTTTATGAGGGCACAGATACGCAGTATTTT
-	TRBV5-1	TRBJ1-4	CASSLNSATNEKLFF	TGCGCCAGCAGCTTAAACAGTGCAACTAATGAAAAACTGTTTTTT
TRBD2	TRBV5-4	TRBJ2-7	CASSLRQREYYEQYF	TGTGCCAGCAGCTTAAGGCAGCGGGAGTACTACGAGCAGTACTTC
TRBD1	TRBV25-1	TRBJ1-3	CASSKGGLISGNTIYF	TGTGCCAGCAGTAAAGGGGGCCTGATCTCTGGAAACACCATATATTTT
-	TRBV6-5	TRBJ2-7	CASSLTGISYEQYF	TGTGCCAGCAGTTTAACAGGTATCTCCTACGAGCAGTACTTC
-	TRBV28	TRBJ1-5	CAGAGFNQPQHF	TGTGCCGGCGCGGGGTTCAATCAGCCCCAGCATTTT
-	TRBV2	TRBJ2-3	CASKTDRRSTDTQYF	TGTGCCAGCAAAACCGACAGGAGAAGCACAGATACGCAGTATTTT
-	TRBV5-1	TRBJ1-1	CASSATEGMGLMNTEAFF	TGCGCCAGCAGCGCGACGGAGGGAATGGGCCTCATGAACACTGAAGCTTTCTTT
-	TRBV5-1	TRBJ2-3	CASSLATSGGDTQYF	TGCGCCAGCAGCTTGGCCACTAGTGGTGGAGATACGCAGTATTTT
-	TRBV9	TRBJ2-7	CASSVVEVICEQYF	TGTGCCAGCAGCGTAGTAGAAGTTATCTGCGAGCAGTACTTC
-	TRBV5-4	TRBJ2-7	CASSLGPFNSYEQYF	TGTGCCAGCAGCTTGGGTCCGTTTAATAGCTACGAGCAGTACTTC
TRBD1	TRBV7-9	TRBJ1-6	CASSSRQGDSPLHF	TGTGCCAGCAGCTCACGACAGGGAGATTCACCCCTCCACTTT
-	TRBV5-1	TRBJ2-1	CASSFPTGNEQFF	TGCGCCAGCAGCTTCCCCACAGGGAATGAGCAGTTCTTC
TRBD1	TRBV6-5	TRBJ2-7	CASSYGRDRVYEQYF	TGTGCCAGCAGTTACGGTCGGGACAGGGTCTACGAGCAGTACTTC
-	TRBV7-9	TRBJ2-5	CASFEQGGKETQYF	TGTGCCAGCTTTGAACAGGGGGGGAAAGAGACCCAGTACTTC
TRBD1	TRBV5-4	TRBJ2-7	CASSRRDSNYEQYF	TGTGCCAGCAGCCGCCGGGACAGTAACTACGAGCAGTACTTC
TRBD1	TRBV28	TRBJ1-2	CASSAASGGARGYTF	TGTGCCAGCAGTGCCGCCTCAGGGGGCGCCCGGGGCTACACCTTC
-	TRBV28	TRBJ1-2	CASSSGGREAGYTF	TGTGCCAGCAGCTCCGGCGGCCGGGAGGCCGGCTACACCTTC
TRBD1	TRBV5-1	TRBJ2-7	CASSLQGARLYEQYF	TGCGCCAGCAGCTTACAGGGGGCGCGGCTGTACGAGCAGTACTTC
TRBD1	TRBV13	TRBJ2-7	CASSLGPGQIYEQYF	TGTGCCAGCAGCTTAGGGCCGGGACAGATATACGAGCAGTACTTC
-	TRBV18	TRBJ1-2	CASEDSYGYTF	TGTGCCAGCGAAGACAGCTATGGCTACACCTTC
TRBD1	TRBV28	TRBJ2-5	CASSFRPGGGETQYF	TGTGCCAGCAGTTTTCGTCCAGGGGGCGGCGAGACCCAGTACTTC
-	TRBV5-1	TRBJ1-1	CASSWMAGVGNTEAFF	TGCGCCAGCAGCTGGATGGCGGGGGTCGGGAACACTGAAGCTTTCTTT
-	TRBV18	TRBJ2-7	CASSRAISPQGEQYF	TGTGCCAGCTCACGGGCTATTTCCCCCCAGGGCGAGCAGTACTTC
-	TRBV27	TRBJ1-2	CASSNDRYHGYTF	TGTGCCAGCAGCAACGACAGGTACCATGGCTACACCTTC
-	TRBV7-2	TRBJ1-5	CASSLQKNQPQHF	TGTGCCAGCAGCTTACAGAAGAATCAGCCCCAGCATTTT
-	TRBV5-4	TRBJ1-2	CASSLGGGGNYGYTF	TGTGCCAGCAGCTTGGGGGGCGGGGGAAACTATGGCTACACCTTC
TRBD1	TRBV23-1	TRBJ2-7	CASRTQGVRSSYEQYF	TGCGCCAGCAGGACGCAGGGGGTTAGAAGTTCCTACGAGCAGTACTTC
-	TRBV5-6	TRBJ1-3	CASSFAGAGNTIYF	TGTGCCAGCAGCTTTGCGGGGGCTGGAAACACCATATATTTT
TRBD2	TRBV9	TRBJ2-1	CASSAGGTPQHEQFF	TGTGCCAGCAGCGCGGGGGGGACCCCACAGCATGAGCAGTTCTTC
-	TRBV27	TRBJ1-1	CASSLLAGIRNTEAFF	TGTGCCAGCAGTTTATTAGCAGGGATTAGGAACACTGAAGCTTTCTTT
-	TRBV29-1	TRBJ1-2	CSVGQARDYGYTF	TGCAGCGTTGGTCAGGCGCGCGACTATGGCTACACCTTC
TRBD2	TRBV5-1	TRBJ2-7	CASSLAGGGYEQYF	TGCGCCAGCAGCTTAGCGGGAGGGGGATACGAGCAGTACTTC
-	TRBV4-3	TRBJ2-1	CASSQGVLASDEQFF	TGCGCCAGCAGCCAAGGGGTTCTAGCGAGCGATGAGCAGTTCTTC
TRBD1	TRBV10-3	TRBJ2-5	CAIRTGPETQYF	TGTGCCATCAGGACAGGGCCCGAGACCCAGTACTTC